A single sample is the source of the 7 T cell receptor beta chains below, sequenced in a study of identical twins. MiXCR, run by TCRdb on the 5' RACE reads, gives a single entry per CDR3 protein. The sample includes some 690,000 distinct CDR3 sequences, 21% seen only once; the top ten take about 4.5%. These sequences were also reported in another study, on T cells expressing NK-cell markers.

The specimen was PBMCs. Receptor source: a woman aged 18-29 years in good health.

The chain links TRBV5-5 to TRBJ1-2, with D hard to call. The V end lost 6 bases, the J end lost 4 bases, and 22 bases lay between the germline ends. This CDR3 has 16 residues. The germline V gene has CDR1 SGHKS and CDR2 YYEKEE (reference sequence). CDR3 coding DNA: TGTGCCAGCACCATAGGCCCTCTGACCGTTCTCTATGGCTACACCTTC. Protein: CASTIGPLTVLYGYTF.

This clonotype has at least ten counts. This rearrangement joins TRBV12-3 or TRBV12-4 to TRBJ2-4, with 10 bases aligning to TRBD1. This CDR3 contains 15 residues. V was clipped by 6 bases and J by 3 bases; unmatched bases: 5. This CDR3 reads CASRMTGGFKNIQYF. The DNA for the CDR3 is TGTGCCAGCAGGATGACAGGGGGCTTCAAAAACATTCAGTACTTC.

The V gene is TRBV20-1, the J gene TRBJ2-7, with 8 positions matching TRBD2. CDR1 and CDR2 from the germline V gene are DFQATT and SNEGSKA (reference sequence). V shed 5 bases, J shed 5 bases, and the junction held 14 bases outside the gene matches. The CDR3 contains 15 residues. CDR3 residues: CSAWEGTGGFDEQYF. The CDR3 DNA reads TGCAGTGCTTGGGAGGGCACGGGAGGGTTTGACGAGCAGTACTTC.

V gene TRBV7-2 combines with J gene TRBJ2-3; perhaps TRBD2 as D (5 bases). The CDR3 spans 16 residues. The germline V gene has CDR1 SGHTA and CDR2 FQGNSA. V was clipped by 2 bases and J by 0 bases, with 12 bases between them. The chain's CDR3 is CASSLLNSESTDTQYF. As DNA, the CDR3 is TGTGCCAGCAGCTTATTGAATAGCGAGAGCACAGATACGCAGTATTTT.

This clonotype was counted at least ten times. The CDR3 DNA follows: TGCAGCGTTGGCGGGAACTATGGCTACACCTTC. As protein: CSVGGNYGYTF. The genes are TRBV29-1 and TRBJ1-2; D remains unclear. CDR3 size: 11 residues. Looked up from germline, CDR1 is SQVTM and CDR2 is ANQGSEA. V lost 4 bases to trimming and J lost 2 bases, with 5 bases between them.

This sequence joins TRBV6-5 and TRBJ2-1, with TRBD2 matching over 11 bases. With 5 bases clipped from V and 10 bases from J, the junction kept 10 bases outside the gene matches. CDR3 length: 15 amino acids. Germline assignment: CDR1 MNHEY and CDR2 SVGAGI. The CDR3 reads CASSTLTSGTGEQFF. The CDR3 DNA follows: TGTGCCAGCAGTACTTTGACTAGCGGGACTGGGGAGCAGTTCTTC.

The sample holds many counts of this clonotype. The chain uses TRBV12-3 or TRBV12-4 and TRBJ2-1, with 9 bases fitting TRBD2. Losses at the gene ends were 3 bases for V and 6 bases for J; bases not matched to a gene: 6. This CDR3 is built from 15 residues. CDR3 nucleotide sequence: TGTGCCAGCAGTTTCGCGGGGGGGCTCGGCAATGAGCAGTTCTTC. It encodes CASSFAGGLGNEQFF.